The sequence of this T cell receptor (beta chain) was determined in a study of immune heterogeneity within non-small cell lung tumors. In this sample, this clonotype turned up a few times. The target antigen is unknown. Notes on the study in general: Identical dominant CDR3 beta clonotypes were found recurring across a patient's tumor sites, along with site-unique high-frequency clones.

Multiplex PCR (32 V and 13 J primers) was used to amplify the TCR beta CDR3. TCRdb re-derived calls from the multiplex PCR reads in MiXCR, one entry per CDR3 protein. The sample holds approximately 15,000 distinct CDR3 sequences, less than 35% seen once. The germline gives CDR1 PRHDT, CDR2 FYEKMQ (reference sequence). Trimming stripped 1 base from V and 2 bases from J, with 9 bases between. This CDR3 is 15 amino acids long. Bulk tumor genomic DNA served as template, at around 580 ng per sample. Spaced far apart, several biopsies were taken from each primary tumor during surgery. Enrolled individuals presented with untreated, newly diagnosed non-small cell lung cancer and received curative surgery.

The V gene is TRBV13, the J gene TRBJ2-1; D gene uncertain. This sequence was found in a man aged 35 to 55 with non-small cell lung cancer. Sequences were obtained from lung tumor tissue. CDR3 DNA sequence: TGTGCCAGCAGCTTAGAGGGTGGGACCTACAATGAGCAGTTCTTC. It translates to CASSLEGGTYNEQFF.